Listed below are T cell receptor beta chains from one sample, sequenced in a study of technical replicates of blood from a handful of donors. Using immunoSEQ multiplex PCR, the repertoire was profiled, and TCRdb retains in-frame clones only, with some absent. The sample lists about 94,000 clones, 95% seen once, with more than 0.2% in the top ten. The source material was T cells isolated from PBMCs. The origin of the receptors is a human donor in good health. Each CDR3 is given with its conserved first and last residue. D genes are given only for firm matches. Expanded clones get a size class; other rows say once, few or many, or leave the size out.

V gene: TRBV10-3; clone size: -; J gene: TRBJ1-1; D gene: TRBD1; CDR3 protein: CAISENPGGLGFTEAFF; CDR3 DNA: TGTGCCATCAGTGAGAATCCAGGGGGCCTGGGATTCACTGAAGCTTTCTTT
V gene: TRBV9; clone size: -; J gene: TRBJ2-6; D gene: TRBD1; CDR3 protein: CASSVGNRGQSGANVLTF; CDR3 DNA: TGTGCCAGCAGCGTAGGCAACAGGGGGCAGTCTGGGGCCAACGTCCTGACTTTC
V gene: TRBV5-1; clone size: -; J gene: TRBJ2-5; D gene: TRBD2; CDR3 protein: CASSLGSGGSFGETQYF; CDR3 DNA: TGCGCCAGCAGCTTGGGTAGCGGGGGGTCTTTCGGGGAGACCCAGTACTTC
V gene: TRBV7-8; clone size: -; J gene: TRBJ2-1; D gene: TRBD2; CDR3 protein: CASSILAGSPDEQFF; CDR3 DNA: TGTGCCAGCAGCATACTAGCGGGGTCCCCCGATGAGCAGTTCTTC
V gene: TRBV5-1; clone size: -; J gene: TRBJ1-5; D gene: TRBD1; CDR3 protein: CASSLRGGGNQPQHF; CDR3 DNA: TGCGCCAGCAGCTTGCGAGGGGGCGGCAATCAGCCCCAGCATTTT
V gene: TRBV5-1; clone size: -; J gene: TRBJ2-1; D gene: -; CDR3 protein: CASSLDGSSYNEQFF; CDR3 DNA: TGCGCCAGCAGCTTGGACGGGTCCTCCTACAATGAGCAGTTCTTC
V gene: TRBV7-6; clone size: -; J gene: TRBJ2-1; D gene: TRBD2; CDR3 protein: CASSLGTSGGLYNEQFF; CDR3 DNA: TGTGCCAGCAGCTTGGGGACTAGCGGGGGGCTCTACAATGAGCAGTTCTTC
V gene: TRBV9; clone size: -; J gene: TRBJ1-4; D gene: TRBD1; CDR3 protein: CASSAYQGENEKLFF; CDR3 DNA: TGTGCCAGCAGCGCTTACCAGGGGGAGAATGAAAAACTGTTTTTT
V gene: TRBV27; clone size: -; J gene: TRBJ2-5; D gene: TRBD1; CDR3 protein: CASSHGQEETQYF; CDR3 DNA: TGTGCCAGCAGTCATGGACAGGAAGAGACCCAGTACTTC
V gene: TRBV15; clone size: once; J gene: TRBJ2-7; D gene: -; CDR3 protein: CATSSQATPTYEQYF; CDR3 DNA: TGTGCCACCAGCAGCCAGGCAACCCCTACCTACGAGCAGTACTTC
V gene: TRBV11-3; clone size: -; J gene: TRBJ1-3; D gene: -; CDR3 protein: CASSRGLLSNTIYF; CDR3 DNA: TGTGCCAGCAGCCGAGGACTTCTTTCAAACACCATATATTTT
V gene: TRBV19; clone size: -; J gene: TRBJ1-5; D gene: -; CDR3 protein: CASRESNQPQHF; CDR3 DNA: TGTGCCAGTAGAGAGAGCAATCAGCCCCAGCATTTT
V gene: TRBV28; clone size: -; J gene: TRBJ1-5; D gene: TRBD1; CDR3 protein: CASSLTGVGQPQHF; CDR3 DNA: TGTGCCAGCAGCTTGACAGGGGTGGGTCAGCCCCAGCATTTT
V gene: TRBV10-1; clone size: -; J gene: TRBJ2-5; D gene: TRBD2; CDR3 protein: CASSDNLAGAQETQYF; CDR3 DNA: TGCGCCAGCAGTGATAATCTAGCGGGGGCACAAGAGACCCAGTACTTC
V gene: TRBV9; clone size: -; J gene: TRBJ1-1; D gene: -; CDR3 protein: CASSAGGFRTEAFF; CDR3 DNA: TGTGCCAGCAGCGCGGGGGGGTTTCGGACTGAAGCTTTCTTT
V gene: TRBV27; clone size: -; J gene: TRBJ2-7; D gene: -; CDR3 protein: CASSLSATSYEQYF; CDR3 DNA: TGTGCCAGCAGTTTATCGGCAACCTCCTACGAGCAGTACTTC
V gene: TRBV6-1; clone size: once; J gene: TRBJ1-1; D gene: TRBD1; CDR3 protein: CASRTQGAGTEAFF; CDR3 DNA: TGTGCCAGCAGGACGCAGGGGGCAGGCACTGAAGCTTTCTTT
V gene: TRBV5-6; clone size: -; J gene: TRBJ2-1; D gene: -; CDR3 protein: CASSVLEEQFF; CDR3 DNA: TGTGCCAGCAGCGTGCTAGAGGAGCAGTTCTTC
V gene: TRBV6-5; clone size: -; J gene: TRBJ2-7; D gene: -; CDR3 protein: CASSPRTAPYEQYF; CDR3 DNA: TGTGCCAGCAGTCCGAGGACAGCGCCCTACGAGCAGTACTTC
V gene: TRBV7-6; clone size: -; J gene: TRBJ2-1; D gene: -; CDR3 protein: CASSYSANNEQFF; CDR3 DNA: TGTGCCAGCAGCTATTCCGCGAACAATGAGCAGTTCTTC
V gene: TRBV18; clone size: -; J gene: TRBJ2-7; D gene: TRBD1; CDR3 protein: CASSPGQGANYEQYF; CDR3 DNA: TGTGCCAGCTCACCTGGACAGGGGGCGAATTACGAGCAGTACTTC
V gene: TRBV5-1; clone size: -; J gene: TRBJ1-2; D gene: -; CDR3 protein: CASSSTGTYYGYTF; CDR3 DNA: TGCGCCAGCAGCTCGACAGGAACTTACTATGGCTACACCTTC
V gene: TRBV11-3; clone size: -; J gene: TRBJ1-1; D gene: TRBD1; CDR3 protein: CASSPRQGEPKLEAFF; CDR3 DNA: TGTGCCAGCAGCCCCAGACAGGGAGAGCCGAAGCTGGAAGCTTTCTTT
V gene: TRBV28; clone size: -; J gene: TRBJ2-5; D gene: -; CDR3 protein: CASSLFMRETQYF; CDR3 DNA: TGTGCCAGCAGTTTATTTATGAGGGAGACCCAGTACTTC
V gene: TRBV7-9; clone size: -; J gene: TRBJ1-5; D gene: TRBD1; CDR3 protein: CASSLDRVRPQHF; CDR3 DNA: TGTGCCAGCAGTCTGGACAGGGTTCGGCCCCAGCATTTT
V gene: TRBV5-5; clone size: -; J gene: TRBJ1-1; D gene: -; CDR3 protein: CASSLLSGMLAFF; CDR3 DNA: TGTGCCAGCAGCTTGTTGTCAGGGATGTTGGCTTTCTTT
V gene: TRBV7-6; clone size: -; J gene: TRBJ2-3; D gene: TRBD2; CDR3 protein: CASSPWTSGGGTDTQYF; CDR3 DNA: TGTGCCAGCAGCCCCTGGACTAGCGGGGGGGGCACAGATACGCAGTATTTT
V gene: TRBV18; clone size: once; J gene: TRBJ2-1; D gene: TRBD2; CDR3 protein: CASSPLALAGDEVFF; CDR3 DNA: TGTGCCAGCTCACCTCTAGCACTAGCGGGAGACGAGGTGTTCTTC
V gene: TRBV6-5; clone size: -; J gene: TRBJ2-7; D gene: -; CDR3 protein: CASSPNREKGTRSYF; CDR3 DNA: TGTGCCAGCAGTCCCAACCGTGAAAAGGGGACTCGATCCTACTTC
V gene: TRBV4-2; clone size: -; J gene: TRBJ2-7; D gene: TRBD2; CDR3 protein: CASSQGGTGLMDEQYF; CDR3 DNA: TGTGCCAGCAGCCAAGGGGGGACGGGACTAATGGACGAGCAGTACTTC
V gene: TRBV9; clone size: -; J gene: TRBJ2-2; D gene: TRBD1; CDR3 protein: CASSVRDRGRGTGELFF; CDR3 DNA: TGTGCCAGCAGCGTCCGGGACAGGGGGCGCGGCACCGGGGAGCTGTTTTTT
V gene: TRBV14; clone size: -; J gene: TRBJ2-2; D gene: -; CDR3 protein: CASSLYSGELFF; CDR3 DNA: TGTGCCAGCAGTCTGTACAGCGGGGAGCTGTTTTTT
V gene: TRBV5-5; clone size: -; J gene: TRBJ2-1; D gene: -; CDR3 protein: CASSFSNEQFF; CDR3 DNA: TGTGCCAGCAGCTTCTCGAATGAGCAGTTCTTC
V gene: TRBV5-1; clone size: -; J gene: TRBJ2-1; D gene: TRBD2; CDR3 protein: CASSFGLAGVGYNEQFF; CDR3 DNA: TGCGCCAGCAGCTTCGGACTAGCGGGAGTAGGGTACAATGAGCAGTTCTTC
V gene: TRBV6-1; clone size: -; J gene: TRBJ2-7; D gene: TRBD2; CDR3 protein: CASSDRLASKYDEQYF; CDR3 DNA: TGTGCCAGCAGTGATAGACTAGCTTCAAAATACGACGAGCAGTACTTC
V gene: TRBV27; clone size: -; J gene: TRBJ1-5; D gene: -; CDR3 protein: CASSLSGHGEGTQHF; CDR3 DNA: TGTGCCAGCAGTTTATCGGGACACGGAGAGGGGACCCAGCATTTT